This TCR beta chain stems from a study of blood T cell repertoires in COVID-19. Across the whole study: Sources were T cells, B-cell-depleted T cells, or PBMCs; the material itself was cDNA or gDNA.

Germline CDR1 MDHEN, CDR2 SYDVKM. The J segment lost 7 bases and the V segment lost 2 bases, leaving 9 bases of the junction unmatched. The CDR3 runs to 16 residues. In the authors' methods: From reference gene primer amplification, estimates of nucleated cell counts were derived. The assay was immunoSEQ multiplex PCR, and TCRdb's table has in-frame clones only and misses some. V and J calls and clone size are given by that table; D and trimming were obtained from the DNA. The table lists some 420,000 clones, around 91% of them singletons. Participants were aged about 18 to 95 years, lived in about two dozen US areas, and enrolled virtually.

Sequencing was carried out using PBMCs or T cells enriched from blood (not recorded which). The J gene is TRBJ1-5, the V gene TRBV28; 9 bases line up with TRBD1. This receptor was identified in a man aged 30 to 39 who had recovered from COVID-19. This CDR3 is CASSLPTGGIGQPQHF. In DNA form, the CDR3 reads TGTGCCAGCAGTTTACCCACAGGGGGCATCGGGCAGCCCCAGCATTTT.